Reported below is one TCR beta chain. Repertoires were generated with immunoSEQ multiplex PCR, while TCRdb's copy carries only in-frame clones and drops some. This table holds 150,000 to 200,000 clones, 80% to 85% found once. This specimen comes from a study of blood T cell repertoires in COVID-19. CDR1 and CDR2 (germline): LGHDT, YNNKEL (reference sequence). There are 15 residues in the CDR3. The V gene end was trimmed by 6 bases and the J gene end by 8 bases; junction bases not matched to a gene: 14. This receptor was obtained from a woman aged 30 to 39 with acute or convalescent COVID-19. The chain combines TRBV3-1 (or the pseudogene TRBV3-2) with TRBJ1-2; 8 nucleotides align to TRBD1. Sequenced sample: peripheral blood. The CDR3 loop reads CASRQVRGRSGGYTF. As DNA, the CDR3 is TGTGCCAGCAGACAGGTCAGGGGGCGGAGTGGAGGCTACACCTTC.